The 10 T cell receptor beta chains listed next were all sequenced from one sample in a study of CD8 T cells in ankylosing spondylitis (TCRdb year 2017). Library preparation employed 5' RACE. Sequencing was performed on an Illumina HiSeq 2500. TCRdb's own reprocessing of the public reads used fastp at Q25 and MiXCR and kept productive beta chains. CDR3 protein sequences are deduplicated, and each keeps its most common genes and DNA. Recorded for this sample are some 140,000 distinct CDR3 sequences; 7.5% to 9.5% of them occurred a single time. The ten largest clones capture approximately 7% of the sample. The sequencing sample was made of synovial fluid, either unsorted or a sorted T cell fraction (not recorded which). The receptor source for this set is a male donor with ankylosing spondylitis.

The sample holds a few counts of this clonotype. The junction and the germline gene differ at one end; a read error may be behind it. The chain uses TRBV20-1 and TRBJ2-1; TRBD1 might be the D (5 bases). CDR3 size: 16 residues. CDR1 DFQATT and CDR2 SNEGSKA come from the germline V gene (reference sequence). CDR3 loop: CCARVGARGSYNEQFF. CDR3 coding DNA: TGCTGTGCTAGAGTTGGAGCTAGGGGCTCCTACAATGAGCAGTTCTTC.

The sample holds many counts of this clonotype. V usage is TRBV20-1 and J usage is TRBJ2-1, with D tentatively TRBD2 (5 bases). V was trimmed by 2 bases and J by 5 bases, leaving 13 bases between them. Germline V lookup: CDR1 DFQATT, CDR2 SNEGSKA (reference sequence). The CDR3 is made up of 14 amino acids. CDR3 sequence: CSARRGTANNEQFF. The DNA of the CDR3 is TGCAGTGCTAGACGGGGTACAGCTAACAATGAGCAGTTCTTC.

Details on this clonotype: The junction differs from germline at one of its ends, possibly a read error. The chain uses TRBV7-9 and TRBJ1-5, with D maybe TRBD1 (5 bases). The CDR3 spans 13 residues. CDR1 and CDR2 from the germline V gene are SEHNR and FQNEAQ (reference sequence). CDR3 region: CAGRFGADQPQHF. For the CDR3, the DNA is TGTGCCGGCAGGTTTGGGGCTGATCAGCCCCAGCATTTT.

The chain recombines TRBV30 with TRBJ1-1; D is ambiguous. This CDR3 region has 13 residues. Germline V gene data show CDR1 as GTSNPN and CDR2 as SVGIG (reference sequence). V was shortened by 5 bases and J by 7 bases, with 17 bases between the two germline ends. The CDR3 region has the DNA TGTGCCTGGGACCGGGTCCTCAAAGGTGAAGCTTTCTTT. The encoded protein is CAWDRVLKGEAFF.

This clonotype has at least ten counts. The chain couples TRBV28 to TRBJ2-1; D is possibly TRBD2 (6 bases). Germline assignment: CDR1 MDHEN and CDR2 SYDVKM. The length of the CDR3 is 14 residues. V lost 10 bases and J lost 4, with 17 bases in between. CDR3 in DNA: TGTGCCATCTCCTGGCGGGGAGCATACAATGAGCAGTTCTTC. It is translated as CAISWRGAYNEQFF.

This clonotype has at least ten counts. V usage is TRBV5-1 and J usage is TRBJ2-1; D remains unclear. V lost 1 base and J 12 bases, leaving 17 bases between the germline ends. The length of the CDR3 is 14 residues. The V gene's germline CDR1 is SGHRS and CDR2 YFSETQ. DNA of the CDR3: TGCGCCAGCAGCTTGTCTCCAAATGCGGATAGGCAGTTCTTC. This encodes CASSLSPNADRQFF. Variable domain in full (rest from reference TRBV5-1 and TRBJ2-1): KAGVTQTPRYLIKTRGQQVTLSCSPISGHRSVSWYQQTPGQGLQFLFEYFSETQRNKGNFPGRFSGRQFSNSRSEMNVSTLELGDSALYLCASSLSPNADRQFFGPGTRLTVL.

This clonotype was observed at least ten times. V is TRBV4-3 and J is TRBJ2-7; 7 positions agree with TRBD2. Germline V lookup: CDR1 LGHNA, CDR2 YSLEER. With V trimmed by 2 bases and J by 0 bases, 7 bases remained unmatched. The CDR3 covers 16 residues. CDR3 in amino acids: CASSQIDGRASYEQYF. The CDR3 region has the DNA TGCGCCAGCAGCCAAATCGATGGGAGGGCCTCCTACGAGCAGTACTTC.

The chain couples TRBV5-4 to TRBJ2-1, with a tentative D call TRBD1 (5 bases). Germline V CDR1 and CDR2: SGHNT, YYREEE (reference sequence). The CDR3 runs 14 residues. V shed 4 bases and J shed 3 bases, with 11 bases lying between them. DNA of the CDR3: TGTGCCAGCAGCAATGGGGCAAGCTACAATGAGCAGTTCTTC. Protein product: CASSNGASYNEQFF. The full variable domain, with the rest looked up from reference TRBV5-4 and TRBJ2-1, is ETGVTQSPTHLIKTRGQQVTLRCSSQSGHNTVSWYQQALGQGPQFIFQYYREEENGRGNFPPRFSGLQFPNYSSELNVNALELDDSALYLCASSNGASYNEQFFGPGTRLTVL.

This sequence joins TRBV11-2 and TRBJ2-2; 11 bases match TRBD2. V gave up 4 bases and J gave up 7 bases; unmatched junction bases: 8. The germline V gene has CDR1 SGHAT and CDR2 FQNNGV. The CDR3 sequence is 16 residues long. The CDR3, as DNA: TGTGCCAGCAGCTACACTAGCGGGAGCAGCGTCGGGGAGCTGTTTTTT. Its translation: CASSYTSGSSVGELFF.

This clonotype was detected ten times or more. This sequence joins TRBV7-2 and TRBJ2-6; the D is unclear. V was pared by 5 bases and J by 0 bases, with 8 bases between. Looked up from germline, CDR1 is SGHTA and CDR2 is FQGNSA. The CDR3 totals 15 residues. The CDR3 spells CASSPIRSGANVLTF. In DNA, the CDR3 is TGTGCCAGCAGCCCCATACGCTCTGGGGCCAACGTCCTGACTTTC.